This T cell receptor beta chain was identified in a study of patients and donors after allogeneic stem cell transplantation. CDR1 is SGHTA, CDR2 FQGNSA, per germline. There are 15 residues in the CDR3. V was cut by 5 bases and J by 2 bases, with 13 bases left in between. TCRdb passed the RT-PCR reads through MiXCR, listing each CDR3 protein once. The sample has approximately 430,000 distinct CDR3 sequences; approximately 16% are singletons. This clonotype has more than one count but fewer than ten. The rearrangement uses TRBV7-2 and TRBJ2-1; no clear D. The source material was blood, either unsorted or a sorted T cell fraction (not recorded which). The origin of this receptor is a human donor who was either an allogeneic HSCT recipient or a stem cell or donor lymphocyte infusion donor (not recorded which). It is not recorded whose cells these are; they may come from a transplant donor. The CDR3 nucleotides are TGTGCCAGCAGCCCCCAAGGGAACACCTACAATGAGCAGTTCTTC. Its protein is CASSPQGNTYNEQFF.